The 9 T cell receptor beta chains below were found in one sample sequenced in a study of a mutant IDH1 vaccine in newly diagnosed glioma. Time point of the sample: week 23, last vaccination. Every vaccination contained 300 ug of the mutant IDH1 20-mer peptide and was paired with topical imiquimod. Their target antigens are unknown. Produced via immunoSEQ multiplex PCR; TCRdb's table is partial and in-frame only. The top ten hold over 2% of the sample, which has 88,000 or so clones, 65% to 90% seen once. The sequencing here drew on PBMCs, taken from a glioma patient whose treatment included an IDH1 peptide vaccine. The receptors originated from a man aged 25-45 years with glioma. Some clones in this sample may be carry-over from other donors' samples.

In DNA form, the CDR3 reads TGTGCCAGCACCCGGGGAAGGGGCGAAAACATTCAGTACTTC. Amino acid sequence: CASTRGRGENIQYF. The chain carries TRBV27 and TRBJ2-4; D is possibly TRBD1 or TRBD2 (5 bases each). The V gene's germline CDR1 is MNHEY and CDR2 SMNVEV (reference sequence). The CDR3 consists of 14 residues. The V end lost 7 bases, the J end lost 5 bases, and 15 bases lay between the germline ends.

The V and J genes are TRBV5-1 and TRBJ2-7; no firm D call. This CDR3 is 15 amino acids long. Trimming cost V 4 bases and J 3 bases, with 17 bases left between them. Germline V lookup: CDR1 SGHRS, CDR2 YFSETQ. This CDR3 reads CASSPGPSLSYEQYF. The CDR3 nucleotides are TGCGCCAGCAGCCCCGGACCGTCATTGAGCTACGAGCAGTACTTC.

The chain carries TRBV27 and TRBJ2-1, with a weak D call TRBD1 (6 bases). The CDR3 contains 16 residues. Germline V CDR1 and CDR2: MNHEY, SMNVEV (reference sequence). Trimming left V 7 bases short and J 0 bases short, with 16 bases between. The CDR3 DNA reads TGTGCCAGCACCCCTGACAGGTCCGGCTCCTACAATGAGCAGTTCTTC. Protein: CASTPDRSGSYNEQFF.

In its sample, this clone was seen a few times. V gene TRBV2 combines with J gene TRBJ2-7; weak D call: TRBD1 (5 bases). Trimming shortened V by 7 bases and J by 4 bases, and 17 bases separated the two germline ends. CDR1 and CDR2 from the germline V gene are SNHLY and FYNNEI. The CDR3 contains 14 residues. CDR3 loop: CASTRELGNYEQYF. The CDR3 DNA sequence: TGTGCCAGCACCAGGGAATTAGGTAATTACGAGCAGTACTTC.

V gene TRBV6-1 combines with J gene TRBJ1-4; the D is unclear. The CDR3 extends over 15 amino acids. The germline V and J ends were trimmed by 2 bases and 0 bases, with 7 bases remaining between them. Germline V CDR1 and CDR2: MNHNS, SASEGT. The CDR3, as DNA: TGTGCCAGCAGTGAAATTTTTGCAACTAATGAAAAACTGTTTTTT. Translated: CASSEIFATNEKLFF.

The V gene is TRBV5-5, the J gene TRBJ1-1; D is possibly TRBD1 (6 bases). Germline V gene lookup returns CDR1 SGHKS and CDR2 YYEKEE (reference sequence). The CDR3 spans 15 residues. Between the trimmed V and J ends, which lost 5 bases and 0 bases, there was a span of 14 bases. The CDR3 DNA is TGTGCCAGCAGTTCGAGACAGGCGATGAACACTGAAGCTTTCTTT. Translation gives CASSSRQAMNTEAFF.

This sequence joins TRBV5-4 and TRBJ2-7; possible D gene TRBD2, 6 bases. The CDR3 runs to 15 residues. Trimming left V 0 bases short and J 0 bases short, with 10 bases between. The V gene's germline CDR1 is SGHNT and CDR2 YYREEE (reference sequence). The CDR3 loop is CASSLEEGISYEQYF. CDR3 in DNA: TGTGCCAGCAGCTTGGAGGAGGGTATCTCCTACGAGCAGTACTTC.

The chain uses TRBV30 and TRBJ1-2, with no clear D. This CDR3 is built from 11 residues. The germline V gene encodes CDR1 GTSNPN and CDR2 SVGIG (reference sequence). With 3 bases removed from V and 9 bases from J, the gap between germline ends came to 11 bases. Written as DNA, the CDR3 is TGTGCCTGGAGGACGGGTGTGAGCTACACCTTC. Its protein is CAWRTGVSYTF.

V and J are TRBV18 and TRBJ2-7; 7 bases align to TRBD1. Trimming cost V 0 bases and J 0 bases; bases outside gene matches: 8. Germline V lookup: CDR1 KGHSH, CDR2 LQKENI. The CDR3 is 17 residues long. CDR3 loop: CASSPPAGTVFSYEQYF. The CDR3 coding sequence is TGTGCCAGCTCACCACCAGCAGGGACAGTGTTCTCCTACGAGCAGTACTTC.